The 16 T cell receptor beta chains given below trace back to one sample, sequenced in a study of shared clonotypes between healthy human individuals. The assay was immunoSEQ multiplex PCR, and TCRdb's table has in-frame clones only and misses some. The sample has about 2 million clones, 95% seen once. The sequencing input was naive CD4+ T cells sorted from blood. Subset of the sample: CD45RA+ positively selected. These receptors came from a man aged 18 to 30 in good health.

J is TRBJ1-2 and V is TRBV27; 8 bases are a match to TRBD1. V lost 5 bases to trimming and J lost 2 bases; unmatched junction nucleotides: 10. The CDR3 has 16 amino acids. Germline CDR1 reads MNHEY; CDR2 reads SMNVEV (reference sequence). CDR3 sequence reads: CASSPDRGSLNYGYTF. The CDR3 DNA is TGTGCCAGCAGTCCAGACAGGGGAAGTTTGAACTATGGCTACACCTTC.

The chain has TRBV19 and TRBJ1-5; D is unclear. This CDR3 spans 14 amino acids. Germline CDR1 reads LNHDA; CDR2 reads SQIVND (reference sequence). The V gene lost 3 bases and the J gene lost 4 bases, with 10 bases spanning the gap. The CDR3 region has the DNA TGTGCCAGTAGTATTAATGTAGCGAATCAGCCCCAGCATTTT. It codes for CASSINVANQPQHF.

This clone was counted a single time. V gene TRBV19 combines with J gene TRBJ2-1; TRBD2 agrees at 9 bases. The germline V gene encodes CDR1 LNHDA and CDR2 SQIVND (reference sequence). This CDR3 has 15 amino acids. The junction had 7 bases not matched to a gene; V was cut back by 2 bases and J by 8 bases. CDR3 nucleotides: TGTGCCAGTAGTATAAAGGCGGGAGGGCCCTATGAGCAGTTCTTC. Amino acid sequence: CASSIKAGGPYEQFF.

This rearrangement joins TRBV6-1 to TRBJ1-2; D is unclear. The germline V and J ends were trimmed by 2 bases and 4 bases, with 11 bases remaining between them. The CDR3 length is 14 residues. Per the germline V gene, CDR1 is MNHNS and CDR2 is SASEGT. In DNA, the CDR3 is TGTGCCAGCAGTGAACCGAGGGTAAGCTATGGCTACACCTTC. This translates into CASSEPRVSYGYTF.

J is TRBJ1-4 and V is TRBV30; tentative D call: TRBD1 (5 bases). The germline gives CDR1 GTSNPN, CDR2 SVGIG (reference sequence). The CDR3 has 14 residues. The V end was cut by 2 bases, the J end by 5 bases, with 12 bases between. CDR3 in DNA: TGTGCCTGGAGTCCGGGACTGAAGAATGAAAAACTGTTTTTT. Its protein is CAWSPGLKNEKLFF.

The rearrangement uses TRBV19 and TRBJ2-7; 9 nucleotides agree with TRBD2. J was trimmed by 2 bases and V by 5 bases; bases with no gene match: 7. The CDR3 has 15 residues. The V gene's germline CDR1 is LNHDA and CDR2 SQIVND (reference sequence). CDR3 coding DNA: TGTGCCAGTAGTGTCCTAGCGGGGCCTACCTACGAGCAGTACTTC. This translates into CASSVLAGPTYEQYF.

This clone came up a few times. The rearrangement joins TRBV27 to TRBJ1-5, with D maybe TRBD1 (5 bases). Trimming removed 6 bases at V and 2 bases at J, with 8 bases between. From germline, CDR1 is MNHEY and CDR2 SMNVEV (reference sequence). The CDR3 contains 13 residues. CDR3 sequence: CASRGVGNQPQHF. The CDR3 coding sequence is TGTGCCAGCAGAGGGGTGGGCAATCAGCCCCAGCATTTT.

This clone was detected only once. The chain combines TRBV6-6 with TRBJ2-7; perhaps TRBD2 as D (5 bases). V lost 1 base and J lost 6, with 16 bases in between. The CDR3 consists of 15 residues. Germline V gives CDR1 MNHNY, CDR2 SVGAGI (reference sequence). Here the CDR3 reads CASSYWTATSGEQYF. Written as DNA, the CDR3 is TGTGCCAGCAGTTACTGGACTGCGACGTCGGGCGAGCAGTACTTC.

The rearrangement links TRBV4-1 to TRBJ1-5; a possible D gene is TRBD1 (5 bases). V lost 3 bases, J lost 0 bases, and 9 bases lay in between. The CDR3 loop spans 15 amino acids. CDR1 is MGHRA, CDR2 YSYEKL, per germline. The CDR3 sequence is CASSQGTISNQPQHF. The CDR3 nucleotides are TGCGCCAGCAGCCAGGGGACGATTAGCAATCAGCCCCAGCATTTT.

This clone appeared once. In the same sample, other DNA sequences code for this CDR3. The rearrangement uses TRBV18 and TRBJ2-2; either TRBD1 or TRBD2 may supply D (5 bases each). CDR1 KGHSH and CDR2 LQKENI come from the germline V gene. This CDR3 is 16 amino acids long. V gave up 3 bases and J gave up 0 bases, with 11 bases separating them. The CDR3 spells CASSPTGTANTGELFF. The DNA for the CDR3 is TGTGCCAGCTCACCTACCGGGACGGCGAACACCGGGGAGCTGTTTTTT.

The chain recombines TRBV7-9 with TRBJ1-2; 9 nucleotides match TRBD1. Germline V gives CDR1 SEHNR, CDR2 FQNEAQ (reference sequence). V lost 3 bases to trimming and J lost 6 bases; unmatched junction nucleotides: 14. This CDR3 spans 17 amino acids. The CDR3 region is CASSFPLRTGTGHGYTF. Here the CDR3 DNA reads TGTGCCAGCAGCTTCCCGCTTCGCACAGGGACAGGGCATGGCTACACCTTC.

CDR3 sequence: CAISESLAGGSNEQFF. DNA of the CDR3: TGTGCCATCAGTGAGAGTCTAGCGGGGGGGAGCAATGAGCAGTTCTTC. The chain joins TRBV10-3 to TRBJ2-1; the match to TRBD2 covers 12 bases. The CDR3 covers 16 residues. V shed 2 bases and J 6 bases; nucleotides not matched to a gene: 5. Looked up from germline, CDR1 is ENHRY and CDR2 is SYGVKD.

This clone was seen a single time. The CDR3 coding sequence is TGTGCCATCAGGAGGGACAGCCCCTACGAGCAGTACTTC. It codes for CAIRRDSPYEQYF. The chain carries TRBV10-3 and TRBJ2-7, with 7 bases fitting TRBD1. CDR3 length: 13 residues. Trimming cost V 6 bases and J 2 bases; bases outside gene matches: 4. The germline CDR1 and CDR2 sequences are ENHRY and SYGVKD.

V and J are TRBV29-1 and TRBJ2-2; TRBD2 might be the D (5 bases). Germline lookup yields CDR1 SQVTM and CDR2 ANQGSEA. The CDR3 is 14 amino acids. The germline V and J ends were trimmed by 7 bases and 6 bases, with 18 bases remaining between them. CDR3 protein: CSAQFGVWAGELFF. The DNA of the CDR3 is TGCAGCGCACAATTCGGGGTCTGGGCCGGGGAGCTGTTTTTT.

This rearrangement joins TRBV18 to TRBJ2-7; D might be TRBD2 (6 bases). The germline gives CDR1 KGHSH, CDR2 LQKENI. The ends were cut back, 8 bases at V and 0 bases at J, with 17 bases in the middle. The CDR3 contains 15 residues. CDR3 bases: TGTGCCAGCCGATATGGGGACTCTCCCTCCTACGAGCAGTACTTC. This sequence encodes CASRYGDSPSYEQYF.

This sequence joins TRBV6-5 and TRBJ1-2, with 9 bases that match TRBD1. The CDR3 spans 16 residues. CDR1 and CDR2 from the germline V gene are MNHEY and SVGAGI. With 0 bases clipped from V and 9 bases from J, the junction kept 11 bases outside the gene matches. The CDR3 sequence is CASSYSTLGTGRSYTF. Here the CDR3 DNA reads TGTGCCAGCAGTTACTCGACCCTCGGGACAGGGAGAAGCTACACCTTC.